This passage covers 7 T cell receptor beta chains from one sample sequenced in a study of blood T cell repertoires in COVID-19. The assay was immunoSEQ multiplex PCR, and TCRdb's table has in-frame clones only and misses some. This repertoire shows 400,000 to 450,000 clones, around 89% found once; its top ten account for 1.1%. The sample taken for sequencing was PBMCs or T cells enriched from blood (not recorded which). The origin of the receptors is a man between 25 and 39 years old who had recovered from COVID-19.

The chain is built from TRBV24-1 and TRBJ2-2; maybe TRBD2 (5 bases). Between the trimmed V and J ends, which lost 5 bases and 8 bases, there was a span of 23 bases. The CDR3 is 17 amino acids. CDR1 and CDR2 from the germline V gene are KGHDR and SFDVKD. The CDR3 here is CATSASARASPGGELFF. CDR3 sequence (DNA): TGTGCCACCAGTGCCTCCGCTCGGGCTAGCCCGGGTGGGGAGCTGTTTTTT.

This rearrangement joins TRBV27 to TRBJ2-7; D is perhaps TRBD1 (5 bases). Trimming pared 6 bases from V and 2 bases from J, leaving 20 bases between. The CDR3 has 16 amino acids. Germline lookup yields CDR1 MNHEY and CDR2 SMNVEV (reference sequence). DNA of the CDR3: TGTGCCAGCAGCCCGATGTATGCGGACAAAACCTACGAGCAGTACTTC. This gives the protein CASSPMYADKTYEQYF.

This clone was recorded once. The J gene is TRBJ1-2, the V gene TRBV28; 8 bases map to TRBD1. V shed 5 bases, J shed 7 bases, and the junction held 9 bases outside the gene matches. CDR1 and CDR2 (germline): MDHEN, SYDVKM. The CDR3 sequence is 14 residues long. The CDR3 protein is CASSPTGGWFGYTF. The CDR3 DNA follows: TGTGCCAGCAGTCCTACAGGGGGGTGGTTTGGCTACACCTTC.

The chain has TRBV28 and TRBJ2-1, with 10 nucleotides matching TRBD2. V lost 0 bases and J lost 4; bases outside the gene matches: 3. This CDR3 spans 16 amino acids. Germline values: CDR1 MDHEN, CDR2 SYDVKM. The CDR3: CASSLWGSGGYNEQFF. The DNA of the CDR3 is TGTGCCAGCAGTTTATGGGGTAGCGGGGGGTACAATGAGCAGTTCTTC.

CDR3 region: CSASTSSGRAGDEQFF. CDR3 coding DNA: TGCAGTGCTAGTACCTCTAGCGGGAGGGCCGGGGATGAGCAGTTCTTC. V gene TRBV20-1 combines with J gene TRBJ2-1, with 12 bases fitting TRBD2. The V and J ends lost 3 bases and 8 bases, in that order; junction bases with no gene match: 11. Per germline, CDR1 DFQATT and CDR2 SNEGSKA (reference sequence). This CDR3 is 16 amino acids long.

The genes are TRBV11-2 and TRBJ2-7; 8 bases map to TRBD2. This CDR3 comprises 18 residues. Germline loops: CDR1 SGHAT, CDR2 FQNNGV. V lost 2 bases and J lost 1; bases outside the gene matches: 13. The CDR3 reads CASSLSRRSKRESYEQYF. CDR3 DNA: TGTGCCAGCAGCTTATCAAGGCGGTCGAAGCGGGAGTCCTACGAGCAGTACTTC.

Remarks on this clone: Different DNA sequences within this sample yield the same CDR3. The chain couples TRBV5-1 to TRBJ2-1, with a possible D match to TRBD2 (6 bases). V lost 0 bases and J lost 0, with 10 bases in between. CDR1 and CDR2 (germline): SGHRS, YFSETQ. This CDR3 contains 16 residues. The CDR3 DNA reads TGCGCCAGCAGCTTGGTCGCGGGGACCTCCTACAATGAGCAGTTCTTC. Its protein product is CASSLVAGTSYNEQFF.